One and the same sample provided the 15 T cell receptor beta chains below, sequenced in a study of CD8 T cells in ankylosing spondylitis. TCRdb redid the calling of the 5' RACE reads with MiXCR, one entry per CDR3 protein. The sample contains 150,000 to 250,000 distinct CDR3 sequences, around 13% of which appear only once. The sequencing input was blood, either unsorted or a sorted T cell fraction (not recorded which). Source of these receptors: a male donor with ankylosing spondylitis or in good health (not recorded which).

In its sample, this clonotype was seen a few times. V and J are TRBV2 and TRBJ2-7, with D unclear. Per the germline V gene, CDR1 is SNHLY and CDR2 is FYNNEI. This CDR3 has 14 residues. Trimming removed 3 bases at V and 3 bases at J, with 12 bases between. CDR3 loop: CASSDVAKDYEQYF. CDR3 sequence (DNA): TGTGCCAGCAGTGATGTTGCCAAGGACTACGAGCAGTACTTC.

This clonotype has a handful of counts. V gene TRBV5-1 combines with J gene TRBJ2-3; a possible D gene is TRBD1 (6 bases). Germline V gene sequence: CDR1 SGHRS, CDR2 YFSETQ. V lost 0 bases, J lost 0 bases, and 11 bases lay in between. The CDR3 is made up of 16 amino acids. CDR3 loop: CASSLEGTPSTDTQYF. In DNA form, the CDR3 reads TGCGCCAGCAGCTTGGAAGGGACACCTAGCACAGATACGCAGTATTTT. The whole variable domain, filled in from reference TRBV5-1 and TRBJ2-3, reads KAGVTQTPRYLIKTRGQQVTLSCSPISGHRSVSWYQQTPGQGLQFLFEYFSETQRNKGNFPGRFSGRQFSNSRSEMNVSTLELGDSALYLCASSLEGTPSTDTQYFGPGTRLTVL.

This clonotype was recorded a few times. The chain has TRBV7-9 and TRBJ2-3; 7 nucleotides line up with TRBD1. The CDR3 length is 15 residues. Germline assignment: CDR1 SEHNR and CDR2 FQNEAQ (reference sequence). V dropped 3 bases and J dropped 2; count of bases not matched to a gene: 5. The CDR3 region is CASSFGTADTDTQYF. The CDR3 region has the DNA TGTGCCAGCAGCTTTGGGACAGCCGACACAGATACGCAGTATTTT.

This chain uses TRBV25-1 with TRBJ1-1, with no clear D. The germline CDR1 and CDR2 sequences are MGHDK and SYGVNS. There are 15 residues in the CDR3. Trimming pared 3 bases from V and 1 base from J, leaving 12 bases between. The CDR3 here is CASSESWLENTEAFF. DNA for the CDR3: TGTGCCAGCAGTGAGTCGTGGTTGGAGAACACTGAAGCTTTCTTT.

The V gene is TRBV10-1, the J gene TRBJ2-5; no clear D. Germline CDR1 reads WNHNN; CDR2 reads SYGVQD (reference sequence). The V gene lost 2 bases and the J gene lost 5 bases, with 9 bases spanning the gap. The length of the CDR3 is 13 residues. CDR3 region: CASSEMFGETQYF. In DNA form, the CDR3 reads TGCGCCAGCAGTGAGATGTTTGGGGAGACCCAGTACTTC.

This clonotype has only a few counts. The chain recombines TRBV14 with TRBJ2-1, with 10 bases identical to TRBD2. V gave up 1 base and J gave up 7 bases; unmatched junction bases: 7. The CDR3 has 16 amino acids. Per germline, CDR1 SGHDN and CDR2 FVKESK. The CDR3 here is CASSQGDTSGINEQFF. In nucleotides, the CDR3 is TGTGCCAGCAGCCAAGGGGACACTAGCGGGATTAATGAGCAGTTCTTC. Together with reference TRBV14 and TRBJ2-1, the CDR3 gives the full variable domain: EAGVTQFPSHSVIEKGQTVTLRCDPISGHDNLYWYRRVMGKEIKFLLHFVKESKQDESGMPNNRFLAERTGGTYSTLKVQPAELEDSGVYFCASSQGDTSGINEQFFGPGTRLTVL.

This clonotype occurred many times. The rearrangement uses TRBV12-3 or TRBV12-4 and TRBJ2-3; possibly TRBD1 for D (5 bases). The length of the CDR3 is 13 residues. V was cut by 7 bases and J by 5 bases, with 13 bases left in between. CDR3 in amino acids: CASNDRGGDTQYF. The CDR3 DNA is TGTGCCAGCAACGATAGGGGTGGAGATACGCAGTATTTT.

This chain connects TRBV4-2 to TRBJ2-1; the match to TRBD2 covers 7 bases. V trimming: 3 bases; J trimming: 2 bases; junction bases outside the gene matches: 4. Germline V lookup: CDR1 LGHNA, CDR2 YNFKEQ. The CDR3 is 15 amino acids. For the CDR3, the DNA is TGTGCCAGCAGCCAGGACGGGAGGACCTACAATGAGCAGTTCTTC. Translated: CASSQDGRTYNEQFF.

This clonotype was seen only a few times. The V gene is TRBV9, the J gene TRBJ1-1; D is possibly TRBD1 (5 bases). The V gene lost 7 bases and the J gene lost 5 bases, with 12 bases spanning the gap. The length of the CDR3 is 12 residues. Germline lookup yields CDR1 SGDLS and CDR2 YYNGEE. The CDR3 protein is CASGQGGTEAFF. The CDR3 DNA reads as TGTGCCAGCGGGCAGGGTGGGACTGAAGCTTTCTTT.

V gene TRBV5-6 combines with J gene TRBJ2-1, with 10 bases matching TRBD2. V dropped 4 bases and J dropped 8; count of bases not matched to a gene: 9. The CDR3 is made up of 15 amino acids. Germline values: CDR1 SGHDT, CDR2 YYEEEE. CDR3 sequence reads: CASSPGSGGADEQFF. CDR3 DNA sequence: TGTGCCAGCAGCCCGGGGAGCGGGGGGGCGGATGAGCAGTTCTTC.

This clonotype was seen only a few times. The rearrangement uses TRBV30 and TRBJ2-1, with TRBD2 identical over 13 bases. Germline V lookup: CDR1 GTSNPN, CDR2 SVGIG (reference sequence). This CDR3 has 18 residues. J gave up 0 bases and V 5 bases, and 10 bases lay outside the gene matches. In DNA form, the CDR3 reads TGTGCCTGGGGAGGACTAGCGGGGGCCCCGAGCTCCTACAATGAGCAGTTCTTC. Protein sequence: CAWGGLAGAPSSYNEQFF.

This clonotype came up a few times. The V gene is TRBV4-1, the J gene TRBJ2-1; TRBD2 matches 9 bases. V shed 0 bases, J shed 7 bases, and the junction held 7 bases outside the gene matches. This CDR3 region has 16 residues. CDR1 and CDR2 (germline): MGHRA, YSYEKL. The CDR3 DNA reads TGCGCCAGCAGCCAAGATGGCGGGGGGGCCGGTAATGAGCAGTTCTTC. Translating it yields CASSQDGGGAGNEQFF.

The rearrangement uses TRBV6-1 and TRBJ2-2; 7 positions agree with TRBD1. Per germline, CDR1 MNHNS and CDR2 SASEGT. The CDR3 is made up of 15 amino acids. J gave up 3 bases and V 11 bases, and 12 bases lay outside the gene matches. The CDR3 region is CASPEGQGDTGELFF. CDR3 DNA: TGTGCCTCTCCCGAGGGGCAGGGGGACACCGGGGAGCTGTTTTTT.

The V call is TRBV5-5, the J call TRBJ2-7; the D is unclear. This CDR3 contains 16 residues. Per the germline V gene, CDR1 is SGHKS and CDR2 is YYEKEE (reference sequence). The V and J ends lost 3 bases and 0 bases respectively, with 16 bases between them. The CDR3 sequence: CASSSSFPEISYEQYF. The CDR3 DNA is TGTGCCAGCAGCTCGTCGTTCCCGGAGATCTCCTACGAGCAGTACTTC.

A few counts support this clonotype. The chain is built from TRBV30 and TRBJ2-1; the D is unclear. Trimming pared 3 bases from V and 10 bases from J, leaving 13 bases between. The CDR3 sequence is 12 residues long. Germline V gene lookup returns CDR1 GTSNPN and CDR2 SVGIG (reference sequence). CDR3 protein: CAWRLPEVEQFF. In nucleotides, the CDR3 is TGTGCCTGGAGACTCCCCGAGGTAGAGCAGTTCTTC. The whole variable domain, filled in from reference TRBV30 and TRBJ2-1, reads SQTIHQWPATLVQPVGSPLSLECTVEGTSNPNLYWYRQAAGRGLQLLFYSVGIGQISSEVPQNLSASRPQDRQFILSSKKLLLSDSGFYLCAWRLPEVEQFFGPGTRLTVL.